This passage covers 28 T cell receptor beta chains from one sample sequenced in a study of T-cell reconstitution after alpha-beta-depleted transplantation in children. For TCRbeta, the library was prepared with unique molecular identifiers. TCRdb re-called the PCR reads through MiXCR, storing one row per CDR3 protein. The sample includes approximately 170,000 distinct CDR3 sequences, over 8.5% of them seen just once. This specimen was PBMCs, taken before TCRalphabeta/CD19-depleted stem cell transplant. These TCRs come from a boy aged 2-9 years with acute myeloid leukemia, due to receive a stem cell transplant.

This clonotype has at least ten counts. This chain uses TRBV5-1 with TRBJ2-3; tentative D call: TRBD2 (5 bases). The length of the CDR3 is 13 residues. In germline, CDR1 is SGHRS, CDR2 YFSETQ. Deletions cut 3 bases from V and 6 bases from J, with 11 bases between. CDR3 protein: CASSSPSGDTQYF. The CDR3 DNA reads as TGCGCCAGCAGCTCCCCTTCGGGGGATACGCAGTATTTT.

This clonotype was seen once. V and J are TRBV10-3 and TRBJ2-5, with TRBD1 matching over 7 bases. CDR1 ENHRY and CDR2 SYGVKD come from the germline V gene. The CDR3 is 13 amino acids. Unmatched junction bases numbered 2, after V lost 6 bases and J lost 1 base. The CDR3 loop reads CAIRRDSQETQYF. In nucleotides, the CDR3 is TGTGCCATCAGACGGGACAGCCAAGAGACCCAGTACTTC.

At least ten counts were recorded for this clonotype. The J gene is TRBJ2-1, the V gene TRBV12-3 or TRBV12-4; 7 bases map to TRBD2. This CDR3 has 12 amino acids. V trimming: 6 bases; J trimming: 8 bases; junction bases outside the gene matches: 4. CDR3 DNA: TGTGCCAGCAGGGGAGGGGCGGATGAGCAGTTCTTC. It is translated as CASRGGADEQFF.

There are many counts of this clonotype. This sequence joins TRBV29-1 and TRBJ2-5, with 12 bases aligning to TRBD1. J gave up 4 bases and V 0 bases, and 0 bases lay outside the gene matches. CDR3 length: 14 residues. Per germline, CDR1 SQVTM and CDR2 ANQGSEA. The DNA for the CDR3 is TGCAGCGTTGAAGAGGGACAGGGGGCAGAGACCCAGTACTTC. Translation gives CSVEEGQGAETQYF.

This sequence joins TRBV7-8 and TRBJ1-1; TRBD1 matches 8 bases. The CDR3 runs 15 residues. The germline CDR1 and CDR2 sequences are SGHVS and FQNEAQ. Unmatched junction bases numbered 8, after V lost 2 bases and J lost 6 bases. The CDR3 sequence is CASSLLDRVGSEAFF. The CDR3 DNA is TGTGCCAGCAGCTTATTGGACAGGGTGGGCTCTGAAGCTTTCTTT.

The sample holds many counts of this clonotype. J is TRBJ1-2 and V is TRBV6-1; 7 bases line up with TRBD1. V was pared by 5 bases and J by 3 bases, with 9 bases of the junction left unmatched. The CDR3 length is 15 residues. CDR1 and CDR2 (germline): MNHNS, SASEGT. The CDR3 bases are TGTGCCAGCAGTCCCCCAGGGGGGGTAGACTATGGCTACACCTTC. Translating gives CASSPPGGVDYGYTF.

The genes are TRBV6-1 and TRBJ2-7; D might be TRBD1 (5 bases). V lost 1 base to trimming and J lost 2 bases, with 12 bases between them. Germline assignment: CDR1 MNHNS and CDR2 SASEGT. There are 15 residues in the CDR3. CDR3 region: CASSEDPQGTYEQYV. The CDR3 region has the DNA TGTGCCAGCAGTGAAGACCCGCAGGGCACCTACGAGCAGTACGTC.

Ten or more counts support this clonotype. J is TRBJ2-3 and V is TRBV10-3, with 9 bases that match TRBD2. Germline CDR1 ENHRY, CDR2 SYGVKD. The CDR3 runs to 14 residues. The V gene end was trimmed by 7 bases and the J gene end by 2 bases; junction bases not matched to a gene: 4. The CDR3 nucleotides read TGTGCCATCAAGGCGGGGGGGGTCACAGATACGCAGTATTTT. Translating gives CAIKAGGVTDTQYF.

The CDR3: CASSQMSLVRDGRAGNEQFF. CDR3 nucleotides: TGCGCCAGCAGCCAAATGTCCCTAGTGCGTGACGGGAGGGCTGGTAATGAGCAGTTCTTC. This rearrangement joins TRBV5-1 to TRBJ2-1, with 8 bases matching TRBD2. The germline gives CDR1 SGHRS, CDR2 YFSETQ. The CDR3 sequence is 20 residues long. J was trimmed by 7 bases and V by 4 bases; bases with no gene match: 25.

A note on this clonotype: Just one base apart from a much larger clone, this may be a read error. This chain uses TRBV3-1 with TRBJ1-1; no definite D call. CDR3 length: 12 amino acids. From germline, CDR1 is LGHDT and CDR2 YNNKEL (reference sequence). The CDR3 reads CTSSQRNTEAFF. Here the CDR3 DNA reads TGTACCAGCAGCCAACGGAACACTGAAGCTTTCTTT.

This clonotype was picked up many times. This chain uses TRBV7-2 with TRBJ2-3, with TRBD2 identical over 12 bases. With 5 bases clipped from V and 4 bases from J, the junction kept 7 bases outside the gene matches. Germline assignment: CDR1 SGHTA and CDR2 FQGNSA. The CDR3 is 16 amino acids. CDR3 nucleotides: TGTGCCAGCAGCCCCCGTCTAGCGGGGGGGCCAGATACGCAGTATTTT. This codes for CASSPRLAGGPDTQYF.

This clonotype has a count of ten or more. The chain joins TRBV7-2 to TRBJ2-2; the match to TRBD1 covers 7 bases. This CDR3 is 16 amino acids long. J was trimmed by 5 bases and V by 1 base; bases with no gene match: 7. CDR1 is SGHTA, CDR2 FQGNSA, per germline. For the CDR3, the DNA is TGTGCCAGCAGCTTAGATGACAGGGTGTGGACCGGGGAGCTGTTTTTT. Amino acid sequence: CASSLDDRVWTGELFF.

This clonotype was counted many times. Mismatch with germline at one junction end may stem from a read error. As DNA, the CDR3 is TGTGCTAGCAGCCCAGGTCAGGCGGGGCTTATCCAAGAGACCCAGTACTTC. Protein sequence: CASSPGQAGLIQETQYF. The gene calls are TRBV7-7 and TRBJ2-5; D might be TRBD2 (6 bases). The CDR3 runs to 17 residues. Germline lookup yields CDR1 SSHAT and CDR2 FNYEAQ (reference sequence). Using reference TRBV7-7 and TRBJ2-5 for the parts outside the CDR3, the full variable domain is GAGVSQSPRYKVTKRGQDVTLRCDPISSHATLYWYQQALGQGPEFLTYFNYEAQPDKSGLPSDRFSAERPEGSISTLTIQRTEQRDSAMYRCASSPGQAGLIQETQYFGPGTRLLVL.

The table lists this clonotype with many counts. J is TRBJ1-1 and V is TRBV27, with D perhaps matching TRBD1 (6 bases). CDR3 size: 14 residues. The germline gives CDR1 MNHEY, CDR2 SMNVEV (reference sequence). Trimming took 8 bases from V and 6 from J, leaving 19 bases between them. CDR3 region: CASRSGGGGSEAFF. The CDR3 coding sequence is TGTGCCAGCCGTTCTGGGGGAGGGGGGTCTGAAGCTTTCTTT.

This clonotype has at least ten counts. The rearrangement links TRBV6-1 to TRBJ2-1, with 7 bases lining up with TRBD1. CDR1 and CDR2 (germline): MNHNS, SASEGT. CDR3 length equals 16 residues. The trim removed 7 bases at V and 0 bases at J, leaving 9 bases unmatched. The CDR3 loop is CASKSFTGDSYNEQFF. The CDR3 coding sequence is TGTGCCAGCAAATCCTTCACAGGGGACTCCTACAATGAGCAGTTCTTC.

In this sample, this clonotype turned up many times. The V call is TRBV12-3 or TRBV12-4, the J call TRBJ1-2, with 7 nucleotides matching TRBD1. The CDR3 totals 14 residues. Trimming removed 5 bases from V and 4 bases from J; junction bases left unmatched: 7. This chain's CDR3 is CASSRSGQAYGYTF. The CDR3 nucleotides are TGTGCCAGCAGTAGAAGCGGACAGGCCTATGGCTACACCTTC.

The table lists this clonotype with many counts. The genes are TRBV20-1 and TRBJ2-1, with 7 bases lining up with TRBD2. CDR3 length: 17 amino acids. V was pared by 0 bases and J by 0 bases, with 8 bases of the junction left unmatched. CDR1 is DFQATT, CDR2 SNEGSKA, per germline (reference sequence). CDR3 bases: TGCAGTGCTAGAGACCCCTCTGGCGGGAGCTCCTACAATGAGCAGTTCTTC. Translating gives CSARDPSGGSSYNEQFF.

The sample holds many counts of this clonotype. As DNA, the CDR3 is TGCAGTGCTAGAGGCGACAGGGGGCAAGGAAACACCATATATTTT. This codes for CSARGDRGQGNTIYF. This rearrangement joins TRBV20-1 to TRBJ1-3, with 10 positions matching TRBD1. J was trimmed by 4 bases and V by 1 base; bases with no gene match: 4. Germline values: CDR1 DFQATT, CDR2 SNEGSKA (reference sequence). This CDR3 has 15 amino acids.

This clonotype has a count of ten or more. V and J are TRBV20-1 and TRBJ2-1; tentative D call: TRBD2 (6 bases). The germline V and J ends were trimmed by 6 bases and 4 bases, with 13 bases remaining between them. Germline V gene lookup returns CDR1 DFQATT and CDR2 SNEGSKA (reference sequence). This CDR3 has 13 residues. This chain's CDR3 is CSAPSGLYNEQFF. The CDR3 DNA sequence: TGCAGTGCACCCAGCGGGCTTTACAATGAGCAGTTCTTC.

This clonotype was observed many times. V gene TRBV10-1 combines with J gene TRBJ2-5, with 8 bases matching TRBD2. CDR3 size: 16 residues. Losses at the gene ends were 0 bases for V and 1 base for J; bases not matched to a gene: 4. The germline CDR1 and CDR2 sequences are WNHNN and SYGVQD (reference sequence). CDR3 in DNA: TGCGCCAGCAGTGAGTCGGTCAGCGGGAGCCAAGAGACCCAGTACTTC. Its translation: CASSESVSGSQETQYF.

At least ten counts were recorded for this clonotype. The gene calls are TRBV7-6 and TRBJ1-3; 7 positions agree with TRBD1. From germline, CDR1 is SGHVS and CDR2 FNYEAQ. V shed 5 bases and J 0 bases; nucleotides not matched to a gene: 4. The CDR3 covers 15 residues. CDR3 loop: CASSEGQSSGNTIYF. In DNA, the CDR3 is TGTGCCAGCAGCGAGGGACAGAGCTCTGGAAACACCATATATTTT.

This clonotype was found many times. The J gene is TRBJ2-5, the V gene TRBV15, with D possibly being TRBD1 (5 bases). CDR3 size: 13 residues. From germline, CDR1 is LNHNV and CDR2 YYDKDF (reference sequence). V was shortened by 9 bases and J by 2 bases, with 13 bases between the two germline ends. The chain's CDR3 is CATRQGSQETQYF. CDR3 coding DNA: TGTGCCACTCGGCAGGGTTCTCAAGAGACCCAGTACTTC.

This clonotype occurred many times. The rearrangement links TRBV27 to TRBJ2-2, with 12 bases that match TRBD2. Germline assignment: CDR1 MNHEY and CDR2 SMNVEV (reference sequence). The CDR3 is 18 amino acids. V was clipped by 1 base and J by 0 bases; unmatched bases: 3. CDR3 region: CASSLWSSGRANTGELFF. As DNA, the CDR3 is TGTGCCAGCAGTTTATGGTCTAGCGGGAGGGCGAACACCGGGGAGCTGTTTTTT.

This clonotype was detected many times. As DNA, the CDR3 is TGTGCCAGCAGCTTACAGGTCCTGGGGGCTTCTAATGAAAAACTGTTTTTT. This translates into CASSLQVLGASNEKLFF. This chain links TRBV7-9 with TRBJ1-4; tentatively, D is TRBD1 (6 bases). The CDR3 totals 17 residues. The V and J ends lost 2 bases and 3 bases respectively, with 16 bases between them. The V gene's germline CDR1 is SEHNR and CDR2 FQNEAQ (reference sequence).

This clonotype showed up many times. The chain has TRBV20-1 and TRBJ2-5, with 7 bases lining up with TRBD2. Germline V gene lookup returns CDR1 DFQATT and CDR2 SNEGSKA (reference sequence). This CDR3 is 16 amino acids long. The ends lost 3 bases at V and 5 bases at J; junction bases unmatched: 15. The CDR3 nucleotides are TGCAGTGCTAGCCCCCTTAGGGGCGGGAGTACGGAGACCCAGTACTTC. Its translation: CSASPLRGGSTETQYF.

This clonotype was seen repeatedly, ten times or more. V gene TRBV29-1 combines with J gene TRBJ2-1, with 8 bases fitting TRBD1. V dropped 6 bases and J dropped 4; count of bases not matched to a gene: 14. This CDR3 has 16 amino acids. Germline V gene sequence: CDR1 SQVTM, CDR2 ANQGSEA. CDR3 protein: CSVQLLQGDRYNEQFF. Written as DNA, the CDR3 is TGCAGCGTCCAACTCCTACAGGGGGATAGGTACAATGAGCAGTTCTTC.

This clonotype was seen ten or more times. The genes are TRBV7-2 and TRBJ1-6, with D unclear. The CDR3 consists of 17 residues. Germline lookup yields CDR1 SGHTA and CDR2 FQGNSA. Trimming removed 2 bases at V and 0 bases at J, with 11 bases between. The CDR3 DNA is TGTGCCAGCAGCTTATTCTCCCCCTTCTCCTATAATTCACCCCTCCACTTT. Protein sequence: CASSLFSPFSYNSPLHF.

This clonotype was seen repeatedly, ten times or more. This chain connects TRBV12-3 or TRBV12-4 to TRBJ2-5, with TRBD1 identical over 7 bases. CDR3 size: 14 residues. V gave up 5 bases and J gave up 1 base; unmatched junction bases: 4. The CDR3 region has the DNA TGTGCCAGCAGTCTCCACAGGGGCCAAGAGACCCAGTACTTC. Amino acid sequence: CASSLHRGQETQYF.